These 15 T cell receptor beta chains were sequenced from one sample in a study of patients and donors after allogeneic stem cell transplantation. TCRdb re-derived calls from the RT-PCR reads in MiXCR, one entry per CDR3 protein. The repertoire has 25,000 or so distinct CDR3 sequences, less than 30% of them found once; the top ten carry around half. Sequencing was carried out using blood, either unsorted or a sorted T cell fraction (not recorded which). These receptors all come from a human donor who was either an allogeneic HSCT recipient or a stem cell or donor lymphocyte infusion donor (not recorded which). It is not recorded whose cells these are; they may come from a transplant donor.

The gene calls are TRBV28 and TRBJ2-3; 11 bases are shared with TRBD2. The germline V gene encodes CDR1 MDHEN and CDR2 SYDVKM. This CDR3 is 16 amino acids long. J gave up 6 bases and V 5 bases, and 10 bases lay outside the gene matches. CDR3 nucleotides: TGTGCCAGCAGTCCTCGACTAGCGGGAAAAAGGGATACGCAGTATTTT. It yields the protein CASSPRLAGKRDTQYF.

The chain has TRBV5-1 and TRBJ2-1; 9 bases line up with TRBD2. The germline CDR1 and CDR2 sequences are SGHRS and YFSETQ. With 4 bases clipped from V and 7 bases from J, the junction kept 12 bases outside the gene matches. The CDR3 has 16 residues. As DNA, the CDR3 is TGCGCCAGCAGCAGAAACCTAGCGGGGCACGGAAATGAGCAGTTCTTC. It yields the protein CASSRNLAGHGNEQFF. Complete variable domain (other parts from reference TRBV5-1 and TRBJ2-1): KAGVTQTPRYLIKTRGQQVTLSCSPISGHRSVSWYQQTPGQGLQFLFEYFSETQRNKGNFPGRFSGRQFSNSRSEMNVSTLELGDSALYLCASSRNLAGHGNEQFFGPGTRLTVL.

The rearrangement links TRBV6-2 or TRBV6-3 to TRBJ1-5, with unresolved D. Trimming took off 4 bases at V and 4 bases at J, with 8 bases between the two ends. The CDR3 is 13 amino acids. Germline CDR1 reads MNHEY; CDR2 reads SVGEGT. This CDR3 reads CASSFERNQPQHF. CDR3 sequence (DNA): TGTGCCAGCAGTTTCGAAAGGAATCAGCCCCAGCATTTT.

This clonotype was observed a handful of times. The rearrangement joins TRBV5-1 to TRBJ1-2; 7 positions match TRBD1. Germline CDR1 is SGHRS and CDR2 is YFSETQ. The V gene end was trimmed by 4 bases and the J gene end by 2 bases; junction bases not matched to a gene: 5. The CDR3 sequence is 14 residues long. The CDR3 sequence: CASSSGTVNYGYTF. The CDR3 region has the DNA TGCGCCAGCAGCAGTGGGACAGTAAACTATGGCTACACCTTC.

This clonotype came up many times. An end of the junction does not agree with germline; a read error may underlie this. V usage is TRBV28 and J usage is TRBJ2-4; D uncertain. There are 12 residues in the CDR3. From germline, CDR1 is MDHEN and CDR2 SYDVKM. CDR3 nucleotides: TGTGCCAGCAGTTTAGGACCCCAAAAGGCCCTATTC. Protein sequence: CASSLGPQKALF.

By share, this clonotype ranks as medium-sized. CDR3 residues: CASSQRGLHNEQFF. CDR3 coding DNA: TGTGCCAGCAGCCAACGCGGACTACACAATGAGCAGTTCTTC. V and J are TRBV4-2 and TRBJ2-1; D is perhaps TRBD2 (6 bases). CDR1 is LGHNA, CDR2 YNFKEQ, per germline. CDR3 length equals 14 residues. Between the trimmed V and J ends, which lost 2 bases and 5 bases, there was a span of 10 bases.

This clonotype appeared many times. The chain joins TRBV5-1 to TRBJ1-5; D perhaps matches TRBD1 (5 bases). Looked up from germline, CDR1 is SGHRS and CDR2 is YFSETQ. The V end lost 0 bases, the J end lost 5 bases, and 15 bases lay between the germline ends. The CDR3 contains 16 residues. The CDR3 coding sequence is TGCGCCAGCAGCTTGGCCCCGGGACGGGGCTATCAGCCCCAGCATTTT. Amino acids: CASSLAPGRGYQPQHF.

This chain connects TRBV6-5 to TRBJ1-6; TRBD1 matches at 8 bases. This CDR3 is 19 amino acids long. Germline loops: CDR1 MNHEY, CDR2 SVGAGI. With V trimmed by 5 bases and J by 0 bases, 12 bases remained unmatched. The CDR3 DNA sequence: TGTGCCAGCAGTGCTTATCCGGCAGGGGGCAGCTCCTATAATTCACCCCTCCACTTT. Translated: CASSAYPAGGSSYNSPLHF.

This clonotype came up a few times. The genes are TRBV12-3 or TRBV12-4 and TRBJ1-1, with unresolved D. The V end lost 3 bases, the J end lost 2 bases, and 7 bases lay between the germline ends. The CDR3 is 13 residues long. Here the CDR3 reads CASSLVINTEAFF. The CDR3 DNA sequence: TGTGCCAGCAGTTTGGTGATTAACACTGAAGCTTTCTTT.

The J gene is TRBJ1-5, the V gene TRBV29-1, with 10 bases that match TRBD1. CDR3 length: 13 residues. V lost 7 bases and J lost 6; bases outside the gene matches: 6. CDR1 and CDR2 (germline): SQVTM, ANQGSEA. CDR3 sequence: CSEDRGQGQPQHF. CDR3 DNA: TGCAGCGAAGACAGGGGGCAGGGTCAGCCCCAGCATTTT.

Only a few counts were recorded for this clonotype. The chain recombines TRBV7-2 with TRBJ1-2; D is uncertain. Germline lookup yields CDR1 SGHTA and CDR2 FQGNSA. The CDR3 spans 11 residues. V was cut by 5 bases and J by 14 bases, with 15 bases left in between. The CDR3 sequence: CASSLVVGRTF. In DNA, the CDR3 is TGTGCCAGCAGCCTAGTCGTCGGAAGAACCTTC.

This clonotype was picked up a small number of times. V is TRBV28 and J is TRBJ1-2; D ambiguous. The ends were cut back, 2 bases at V and 5 bases at J, with 12 bases in the middle. There are 14 residues in the CDR3. Germline-derived CDR1 and CDR2 are MDHEN and SYDVKM. The CDR3 DNA reads as TGTGCCAGCAGTTTACGGACCCTCCCTTATGGCTACACCTTC. This codes for CASSLRTLPYGYTF.

This clonotype was detected once. The gene calls are TRBV20-1 and TRBJ2-7; tentative D call: TRBD2 (6 bases). Germline CDR1 reads DFQATT; CDR2 reads SNEGSKA (reference sequence). V was clipped by 5 bases and J by 0 bases, with 17 bases between them. This CDR3 has 15 amino acids. The CDR3 DNA sequence: TGCAGTGCTCTTGTTCTAGCGTTTCCCTCCTACGAGCAGTACGTC. Its protein is CSALVLAFPSYEQYV.

The chain couples TRBV30 to TRBJ1-2, with 8 nucleotides matching TRBD1. Germline CDR1 is GTSNPN and CDR2 is SVGIG (reference sequence). V shed 2 bases, J shed 4 bases, and the junction held 3 bases outside the gene matches. This CDR3 region has 13 residues. The CDR3 reads CAWSRDRPYGYTF. The CDR3 DNA is TGTGCCTGGAGTCGGGACAGGCCCTATGGCTACACCTTC. Full variable domain (outside the CDR3, taken from reference TRBV30 and TRBJ1-2): SQTIHQWPATLVQPVGSPLSLECTVEGTSNPNLYWYRQAAGRGLQLLFYSVGIGQISSEVPQNLSASRPQDRQFILSSKKLLLSDSGFYLCAWSRDRPYGYTFGSGTRLTVV.

This clonotype was seen a handful of times. V gene TRBV7-3 combines with J gene TRBJ2-3, with 11 bases aligning to TRBD2. J lost 5 bases, V lost 1 base, and 5 bases had no gene match. In germline, CDR1 is SGHTA, CDR2 FQGTGA. The CDR3 totals 16 residues. The DNA of the CDR3 is TGTGCCAGCAGCTTAATTAGCGGGGGGGCCTTAGATACGCAGTATTTT. Translated, it gives CASSLISGGALDTQYF. Full variable domain (missing parts from reference TRBV7-3 and TRBJ2-3): GAGVSQTPSNKVTEKGKYVELRCDPISGHTALYWYRQSLGQGPEFLIYFQGTGAADDSGLPNDRFFAVRPEGSVSTLKIQRTERGDSAVYLCASSLISGGALDTQYFGPGTRLTVL.